The 4 T cell receptor beta chains below all came from one sample that was sequenced in a study of T cell responses to AZD1222 COVID-19 vaccine (dated by TCRdb to about 2021). The time point label, as the study defines it: baseline before first vaccination. Receptor libraries were prepared by the immunoSEQ multiplex PCR assay. In its TCRdb copy, this immuneACCESS table keeps in-frame sequences only and misses some clones. Where compared with another copy, unresolved V genes explain less than half of these, and the others have no known cause. For this sample there are 150,000 to 200,000 clones; 75% to 90% appear just once. The top ten constitute roughly 6.5% of the sample. The sequences come from peripheral blood, collected on day 0 of AZD1222 vaccination. The source is an adult in good health.

V usage is TRBV28 and J usage is TRBJ2-3; possible D gene TRBD2, 6 bases. This CDR3 comprises 13 residues. The germline V gene encodes CDR1 MDHEN and CDR2 SYDVKM. The V end was cut by 10 bases, the J end by 3 bases, with 14 bases between. CDR3 in DNA: TGTGCCATCCGGCGGGGAGAGACAGATACGCAGTATTTT. Translating gives CAIRRGETDTQYF.

The chain links TRBV2 to TRBJ1-2, with 8 nucleotides matching TRBD1. Germline CDR1 is SNHLY and CDR2 is FYNNEI. There are 16 residues in the CDR3. With V trimmed by 6 bases and J by 6 bases, 15 bases remained unmatched. This chain's CDR3 is CASRDREKSGFDGYTF. CDR3 bases: TGTGCCAGCAGGGACAGGGAAAAATCGGGGTTCGATGGCTACACCTTC.

This chain connects TRBV18 to TRBJ2-7; 9 bases align to TRBD2. The CDR3 is 17 residues long. Germline V gene lookup returns CDR1 KGHSH and CDR2 LQKENI. Unmatched junction bases numbered 12, after V lost 1 base and J lost 5 bases. This CDR3 is CASSPLSGSSGINEQYF. DNA of the CDR3: TGTGCCAGCTCACCACTTTCCGGGTCTAGCGGGATTAACGAGCAGTACTTC. The full variable domain, in which reference TRBV18 and TRBJ2-7 provide the parts outside the CDR3, is NAGVMQNPRHLVRRRGQEARLRCSPMKGHSHVYWYRQLPEEGLKFMVYLQKENIIDESGMPKERFSAEFPKEGPSILRIQQVVRGDSAAYFCASSPLSGSSGINEQYFGPGTRLTVT.

This chain uses TRBV24-1 with TRBJ2-2, with 10 bases identical to TRBD2. With V trimmed by 4 bases and J by 6 bases, 7 bases remained unmatched. This CDR3 has 16 residues. In germline, CDR1 is KGHDR, CDR2 SFDVKD. CDR3 DNA sequence: TGTGCCACCAGTGACCCCCCGGGACTAGCGTCCGGGGAGCTGTTTTTT. The encoded protein is CATSDPPGLASGELFF.